This T cell receptor (beta chain) was retrieved from a study of CD8+CD57+ T cells in acquired aplastic anemia. This clonotype was observed a few times. Its antigen is not identified. Germline V lookup: CDR1 ENHRY, CDR2 SYGVKD. V shed 6 bases, J shed 4 bases, and the junction held 5 bases outside the gene matches. The CDR3 contains 13 residues. Findings of the study overall: Overlapping CD8+ CDR3 repertoires of patients and controls contained roughly 27 shared sequences.

Genomic DNA constituted the template upon which TCR beta VDJ and CDR3 profiling was performed. A single record per CDR3 protein comes from TCRdb applying MiXCR to the reads. The table shows 200,000 to 250,000 distinct CDR3 sequences, with 34% occurring only once. This clonotype was sampled from a human donor in good health, serving as a control. V and J are TRBV10-3 and TRBJ1-2; the match to TRBD1 covers 7 bases. The sample consisted of sorted CD4+, CD8+, or CD8+CD57+ T cells (not recorded which) from PBMCs. CDR3 amino acids: CAISVDRVYGYTF. CDR3 in DNA: TGTGCCATCAGCGTCGACAGGGTCTATGGCTACACCTTC.